This TCR beta chain emerged from a study of beta chain features in type 1 diabetes. Study as a whole: No patient-donor differences in age, gender, total cells or subset yield. Findings of the study overall: The naive, central memory and Treg TCRB repertoires looked more alike in patients than they did in healthy donors.

In regard to this clone: Its antigen is not known.

Germline-derived CDR1 and CDR2 are GTSNPN and SVGIG (reference sequence). V shed 2 bases and J shed 1 base, with 14 bases lying between them. CDR3 length: 15 residues. Every bit of the isolated RNA underwent reverse transcription, so sequencing read expressed TCRB transcripts. Profiling relied on immunoSEQ multiplex PCR, and the TCRdb table lists in-frame clones only, not all of them. The sample lists about 260,000 clones; around 68% were seen once. The V call is TRBV30, the J call TRBJ2-5; D is perhaps TRBD2 (5 bases). The sample taken for sequencing was naive CD4+ T cells from blood. The source of this sequence is a man younger than 40 in good health. The CDR3 protein is CAWSRLALGQETQYF. CDR3 in DNA: TGTGCCTGGAGTAGGCTAGCCCTAGGCCAAGAGACCCAGTACTTC.